This TCR beta chain was captured in a study of post-analysis software for immune sequencing data. For the study at large: As for disease course, relapsing-remitting, secondary progressive and progressive-relapsing multiple sclerosis were all included.

This clonotype was seen a few times. The antigen is undetermined. Per the germline V gene, CDR1 is KGHDR and CDR2 is SFDVKD. V gave up 4 bases and J gave up 0 bases; unmatched junction bases: 8. The CDR3 sequence is 17 residues long. TCR beta cDNA libraries had unique molecular identifiers. TCRdb re-called the PCR reads with MiXCR, one entry per CDR3 protein. The profile covers fewer than 850,000 distinct CDR3 sequences, with more than 45% appearing a single time and 4% to 5% taken by the ten largest. Overall study results and limits: Comparison of patients with controls showed about 5 TRBV segments more frequent in patients, TRBV5-6, TRBV5-1 and TRBV20-1 among them. Controls showed significantly higher normalized Chao1 diversity than did multiple sclerosis patients.

The sequence was obtained from a girl aged 10-17 years with multiple sclerosis. Sample: blood. The chain is built from TRBV24-1 and TRBJ2-1; TRBD2 agrees at 7 bases. The CDR3 coding sequence is TGTGCCACCAGTGACTCCTTAGCGGGCCGCTCCTACAATGAGCAGTTCTTC. This gives the protein CATSDSLAGRSYNEQFF.